This TCR beta chain is from a study of neurological immune-mediated disorders. Study findings and constraints: HTLV-1-associated myelopathy ranked highest for TCR clonal expansion and multiple sclerosis lowest, beneath healthy controls. No expanded-clone CDR3 amino acid sequence recurred across subjects, suggesting private TCR-beta repertoires.

This clonotype was detected many times. Its target is unknown. Over 160 million TCR-beta sequences from 15-18 subjects came from every sequencing run. TCRdb redid the calling of the 5' RACE reads with MiXCR, one entry per CDR3 protein. The sample carries about 59,000 distinct CDR3 sequences, about 12% recorded once. Trimming removed 4 bases at V and 7 bases at J, with 10 bases between. The CDR3 runs 12 residues. The germline V gene has CDR1 LGHDT and CDR2 YNNKEL (reference sequence). The V and J genes are TRBV3-1 and TRBJ1-1, with D possibly matching TRBD1 (5 bases). The receptor was isolated from a woman aged 60-75 years with HTLV-1-associated myelopathy (HAM/TSP). What was sequenced was PBMCs. CDR3 DNA: TGTGCCAGCAGCCCCGGGGCTCGTGAAGCTTTCTTT. Protein product: CASSPGAREAFF.